These T cell receptor beta chains were read from a single sample in a study of blood T cells in healthy people across ages. TCRdb reprocessed the 5' RACE reads via MiXCR and lists one record per CDR3 protein. The sample includes roughly 1,700,000 distinct CDR3 sequences, approximately 30% seen only once; the top ten take about 7.7%. Sequencing was carried out using blood. The source of these receptors is a woman in her thirties in good health. CDR3s include the opening cysteine and the closing phenylalanine or tryptophan. Fields, in order: V gene, clone size, D gene, J gene, CDR3 protein, CDR3 DNA. The D gene is left open where the match is weak. Clone size is not always given. Where it is, it says once, few, many or a class for expanded clones.

>TRBV28|many|.|TRBJ2-1
CASSPPPGPPYNEQFF
TGTGCCAGCAGTCCCCCCCCAGGACCACCCTACAATGAGCAGTTCTTC
>TRBV12-3/TRBV12-4|few|TRBD1|TRBJ1-5
CAGTRQGMQPQHF
TGTGCCGGGACTCGACAGGGGATGCAGCCCCAGCATTTT
>TRBV5-5|.|.|TRBJ2-2
CASSLARPPGELFF
TGTGCCAGCAGCTTGGCGCGGCCCCCCGGGGAGCTGTTTTTT
>TRBV10-3|.|.|TRBJ2-3
CAIREESTDTQYF
TGTGCCATCAGAGAAGAGAGCACAGATACGCAGTATTTT
>TRBV5-1|few|TRBD1|TRBJ2-3
CASSLPGTGDTDTQYF
TGCGCCAGCAGCCTGCCCGGGACAGGCGACACAGATACGCAGTATTTT
>TRBV7-2|many|.|TRBJ2-3
CASSPAPSDTQYF
TGTGCCAGCAGCCCGGCCCCGTCAGATACGCAGTATTTT
>TRBV29-1|many|.|TRBJ2-7
CSAERSGAYEQYF
TGCAGCGCCGAAAGGTCGGGCGCCTACGAGCAGTACTTC
>TRBV6-5|few|TRBD1|TRBJ1-1
CASSYSTRAGTASDAAFF
TGTGCCAGCAGTTACTCTACCCGGGCCGGGACAGCGTCTGACGCGGCTTTCTTT
>TRBV7-9|.|TRBD1|TRBJ2-5
CASSLAPGGKETQYF
TGTGCCAGCAGCTTAGCCCCAGGGGGCAAAGAGACCCAGTACTTC
>TRBV7-8|.|.|TRBJ2-1
CASSLRGAGLGSYNEQFF
TGTGCCAGCAGCCTCCGGGGAGCAGGTCTTGGGTCCTACAATGAGCAGTTCTTC
>TRBV20-1|few|.|TRBJ1-1
CSASQANTEAFF
TGCAGTGCTAGTCAGGCGAACACTGAAGCTTTCTTT
>TRBV18|few|TRBD1|TRBJ2-1
CASSPLWTGEGNEQFF
TGTGCCAGCTCACCACTATGGACAGGGGAGGGGAATGAGCAGTTCTTC
>TRBV5-1|.|TRBD1|TRBJ1-2
CASSFNRGATDGYTF
TGCGCCAGCAGCTTCAACAGGGGCGCAACGGACGGCTACACCTTC
>TRBV7-3|.|.|TRBJ2-3
CASSFLAASSTDTQYF
TGTGCCAGCAGCTTCTTAGCGGCCTCTAGCACAGATACGCAGTATTTT
>TRBV12-3/TRBV12-4|.|.|TRBJ1-5
CASSLASHSNQPQHF
TGTGCCAGCAGTTTAGCTTCCCATAGCAATCAGCCCCAGCATTTT
>TRBV2|once|TRBD2|TRBJ2-1
CASSGLAGGRGEQFF
TGTGCCAGCAGTGGACTAGCGGGGGGGCGGGGTGAGCAGTTCTTC
>TRBV6-1|few|.|TRBJ1-4
CASSEVQDGKLFF
TGTGCCAGCAGTGAAGTCCAGGACGGAAAACTGTTTTTT
>TRBV7-2|few|.|TRBJ2-5
CASSFGKGQETQYF
TGTGCCAGCAGCTTCGGAAAAGGGCAAGAGACCCAGTACTTC
>TRBV11-2|many|.|TRBJ2-7
CASSLGDQTYEQYF
TGTGCCAGCAGCTTAGGGGACCAAACCTACGAGCAGTACTTC
>TRBV7-2|.|TRBD2|TRBJ2-3
CASSLNNGRAGDTQYF
TGTGCCAGCAGCTTAAATAACGGGAGGGCCGGGGATACGCAGTATTTT
>TRBV20-1|few|TRBD2|TRBJ2-5
CSASVGIAGGGETQYF
TGCAGTGCTAGTGTCGGTATAGCGGGGGGCGGGGAGACCCAGTACTTC
>TRBV7-9|.|TRBD2|TRBJ2-1
CAGNPTSGAYNEQFF
TGTGCCGGCAACCCAACTAGCGGAGCATACAATGAGCAGTTCTTC
>TRBV7-2|.|.|TRBJ1-1
CASSSQPMRGVNTEAFF
TGTGCCAGCAGCTCACAGCCCATGAGAGGGGTTAACACTGAAGCTTTCTTT
>TRBV5-1|few|TRBD2|TRBJ2-1
CASRKAGDYNEQFF
TGCGCCAGCAGAAAAGCGGGGGATTACAATGAGCAGTTCTTC
>TRBV30|once|.|TRBJ2-3
CAWGGSEGTQYF
TGTGCCTGGGGGGGTTCGGAGGGGACGCAGTATTTT
>TRBV6-5|many|TRBD2|TRBJ2-1
CASSYLDSGGGIYNEQFF
TGTGCCAGCAGTTACTTGGACTCCGGCGGGGGAATCTACAATGAGCAGTTCTTC
>TRBV11-2|.|.|TRBJ1-1
CASIPLGPTGFAFF
TGTGCCAGCATCCCTCTGGGGCCTACAGGGTTCGCTTTCTTT
>TRBV5-1|.|TRBD2|TRBJ2-7
CASGLELAASYEQYF
TGCGCCAGCGGCTTGGAACTAGCGGCCTCCTACGAGCAGTACTTC
>TRBV30|.|.|TRBJ1-2
CAWSPRQYGYTF
TGTGCCTGGAGTCCTAGACAGTATGGCTACACCTTC
>TRBV7-3|.|TRBD1|TRBJ1-1
CASMGQGNTEAFF
TGTGCCAGCATGGGACAGGGTAACACTGAAGCTTTCTTT
>TRBV9|few|.|TRBJ1-4
CASSARDLTNEKLFF
TGTGCCAGCAGCGCCAGGGACCTTACTAATGAAAAACTGTTTTTT
>TRBV27|.|TRBD1|TRBJ1-2
CASSAKDRGIFYGHTF
TGTGCCAGCAGTGCTAAGGACAGGGGGATATTCTATGGCCACACCTTC
>TRBV12-3/TRBV12-4|.|.|TRBJ2-3
CASSSRGGRADVQYF
TGTGCCAGCAGTTCACGGGGAGGTAGGGCAGATGTGCAGTATTTT
>TRBV29-1|.|.|TRBJ2-6
CSVPNIDSSGANVLTF
TGCAGCGTCCCTAACATAGATAGCTCTGGGGCCAACGTCCTGACTTTC
>TRBV3-1|.|TRBD1|TRBJ1-1
CASSPTTGRGGINTEAFF
TGTGCCAGCAGCCCTACGACAGGGAGGGGGGGAATCAACACTGAAGCTTTCTTT
>TRBV9|few|.|TRBJ2-5
CASSVGGAGEKETQYF
TGTGCCAGCAGCGTGGGGGGGGCAGGGGAGAAAGAGACCCAGTACTTC
>TRBV20-1|many|TRBD2|TRBJ2-3
CSATAPVAGVGRDTQYF
TGCAGTGCTACTGCTCCGGTAGCGGGAGTTGGTCGAGATACGCAGTATTTT
>TRBV29-1|.|.|TRBJ2-4
CSAGSLGARAKNIQYF
TGCAGCGCAGGGAGCCTCGGGGCACGGGCCAAAAACATTCAGTACTTC
>TRBV28|few|.|TRBJ1-2
CASSSPTGTNYGYTF
TGTGCCAGCAGTTCCCCGACGGGGACGAACTATGGCTACACCTTC
>TRBV2|few|.|TRBJ1-2
CASRLDGYGYTF
TGTGCCAGCAGGTTGGACGGATATGGCTACACCTTC
>TRBV4-1|.|TRBD2|TRBJ2-1
CASSPRITGTRYEQFF
TGCGCCAGCAGCCCGCGAATTACCGGGACTAGATATGAGCAGTTCTTC
>TRBV20-1|few|.|TRBJ2-1
CSARGGGSFNEQFF
TGCAGTGCTAGAGGTGGGGGTTCATTCAATGAGCAGTTCTTC
>TRBV6-5|many|.|TRBJ1-2
CASSYGHTGYTF
TGTGCCAGCAGTTACGGCCATACCGGCTACACCTTC
>TRBV29-1|few|.|TRBJ1-2
CSVETDYGYTF
TGCAGCGTTGAGACGGACTATGGCTACACCTTC
>TRBV2|few|TRBD2|TRBJ2-1
CASSMLAGDNEQFF
TGTGCCAGCAGTATGTTAGCGGGAGACAATGAGCAGTTCTTC
>TRBV5-1|.|.|TRBJ2-7
CASSGWAGALKEQYF
TGCGCCAGCAGCGGCTGGGCGGGGGCATTGAAAGAGCAGTACTTC
>TRBV6-6|few|.|TRBJ2-3
CASSYHPSTDTQYF
TGTGCCAGCAGTTACCATCCCAGCACAGATACGCAGTATTTT
>TRBV20-1|.|TRBD1|TRBJ2-5
CSAVGQGGGETQYF
TGCAGTGCTGTCGGACAGGGTGGAGGAGAGACCCAGTACTTC
>TRBV2|many|.|TRBJ2-7
CASSLFGAIGSYEQYF
TGTGCCAGCAGCCTTTTCGGGGCCATAGGGTCCTACGAGCAGTACTTC
>TRBV7-8|few|.|TRBJ1-6
CASSSWGRTDNSPLHF
TGTGCCAGCAGCAGCTGGGGTCGGACAGATAATTCACCCCTCCACTTT
>TRBV7-2|.|TRBD2|TRBJ2-3
CASSSPGGLAGQGTQYF
TGTGCCAGCAGCTCGCCGGGGGGGCTAGCGGGACAAGGGACGCAGTATTTT
>TRBV2|.|.|TRBJ2-3
CASTTGLKEADTQYF
TGTGCCAGCACAACGGGGCTCAAAGAAGCAGATACGCAGTATTTT
>TRBV20-1|few|TRBD1|TRBJ1-2
CSAREGQGLGYTF
TGCAGTGCTAGAGAAGGACAGGGGCTCGGCTACACCTTC
>TRBV5-1|few|.|TRBJ2-1
CASSLSRLAAYNEQFF
TGCGCCAGCAGTTTGTCCAGGCTAGCAGCCTACAATGAGCAGTTCTTC